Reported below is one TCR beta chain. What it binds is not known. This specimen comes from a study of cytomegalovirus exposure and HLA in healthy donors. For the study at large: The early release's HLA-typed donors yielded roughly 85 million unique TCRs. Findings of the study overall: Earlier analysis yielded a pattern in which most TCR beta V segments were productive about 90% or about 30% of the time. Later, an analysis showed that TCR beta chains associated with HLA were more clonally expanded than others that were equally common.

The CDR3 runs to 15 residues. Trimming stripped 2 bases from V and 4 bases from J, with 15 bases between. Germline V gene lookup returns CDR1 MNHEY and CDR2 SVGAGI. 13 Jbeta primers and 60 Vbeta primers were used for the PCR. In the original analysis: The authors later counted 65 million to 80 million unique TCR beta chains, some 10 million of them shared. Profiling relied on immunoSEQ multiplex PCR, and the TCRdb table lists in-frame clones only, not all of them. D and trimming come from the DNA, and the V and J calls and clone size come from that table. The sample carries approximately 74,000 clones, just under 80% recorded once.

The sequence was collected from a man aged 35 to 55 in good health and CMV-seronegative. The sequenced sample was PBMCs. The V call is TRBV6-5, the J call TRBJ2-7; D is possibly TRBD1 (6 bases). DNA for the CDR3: TGTGCCAGCAGTTACGGGCCGGGACATCAATACGAGCAGTACTTC. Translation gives CASSYGPGHQYEQYF.